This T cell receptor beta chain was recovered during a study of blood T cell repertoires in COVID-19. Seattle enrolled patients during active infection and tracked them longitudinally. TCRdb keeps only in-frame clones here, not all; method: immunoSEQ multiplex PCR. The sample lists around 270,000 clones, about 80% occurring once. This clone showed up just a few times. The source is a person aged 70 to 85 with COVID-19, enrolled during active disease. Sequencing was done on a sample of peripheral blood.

This CDR3 is CASSIRRGPNETEAFF. CDR3 bases: TGTGCCAGCAGCATTAGGAGGGGACCCAACGAAACTGAAGCTTTCTTT. The chain joins TRBV7-9 to TRBJ1-1, with D perhaps TRBD1 (5 bases). Trimming left V 5 bases short and J 5 bases short, with 21 bases between. Germline V gives CDR1 SEHNR, CDR2 FQNEAQ (reference sequence). The CDR3 consists of 16 residues.